This section outlines one T cell receptor beta chain sequence together with its context. These data are taken from a study of blood T cell repertoires in COVID-19. Whole-study context: Both acute and convalescent COVID-19 samples were obtained from the United States, Italy and Spain.

Produced via immunoSEQ multiplex PCR; TCRdb's table is partial and in-frame only. The table includes roughly 140,000 clones, roughly 76% detected once. This CDR3 comprises 15 residues. V shed 1 base and J shed 0 bases, with 7 bases lying between them. Germline CDR1 LGHDT, CDR2 YNNKEL (reference sequence). The source is a human donor with acute or convalescent COVID-19. The donor label of this sample is uncertain. Source material: peripheral blood. The rearrangement links TRBV3-1 (or the pseudogene TRBV3-2) to TRBJ2-1, with D uncertain. In DNA, the CDR3 is TGTGCCAGCAGCCAAGTCTTGAGCTCCTACAATGAGCAGTTCTTC. Its translation: CASSQVLSSYNEQFF.